This T cell receptor (beta chain) was recorded in a study of blood T cell repertoires in COVID-19. As for the study in general: The origin of the acute and convalescent COVID-19 samples was the United States, Italy and Spain. PBMCs, B-cell-depleted T cells, or T cells provided the cDNA or gDNA that made up the material.

Original processing notes: Estimates of nucleated cell counts were drawn from the amplification of reference gene primers. The method was immunoSEQ multiplex PCR; TCRdb's version includes in-frame clones alone and lacks a portion of them. The DNA was the basis for D and trimming; V, J and clone size are from that table. This table has roughly 250,000 clones, around 80% appearing once. The V segment lost 2 bases and the J segment 7 bases; nucleotides outside the gene matches: 11. This CDR3 spans 17 amino acids. Looked up from germline, CDR1 is MGHRA and CDR2 is YSYEKL. This clone has a handful of counts.

The sequenced sample consisted of peripheral blood. V and J are TRBV4-1 and TRBJ2-1, with TRBD2 identical over 10 bases. This receptor was taken from a man in his forties with active or convalescent COVID-19. The CDR3 loop is CASSQTSLAGVGNEQFF. CDR3 in DNA: TGCGCCAGCAGCCAAACTTCTCTAGCGGGAGTTGGGAATGAGCAGTTCTTC.